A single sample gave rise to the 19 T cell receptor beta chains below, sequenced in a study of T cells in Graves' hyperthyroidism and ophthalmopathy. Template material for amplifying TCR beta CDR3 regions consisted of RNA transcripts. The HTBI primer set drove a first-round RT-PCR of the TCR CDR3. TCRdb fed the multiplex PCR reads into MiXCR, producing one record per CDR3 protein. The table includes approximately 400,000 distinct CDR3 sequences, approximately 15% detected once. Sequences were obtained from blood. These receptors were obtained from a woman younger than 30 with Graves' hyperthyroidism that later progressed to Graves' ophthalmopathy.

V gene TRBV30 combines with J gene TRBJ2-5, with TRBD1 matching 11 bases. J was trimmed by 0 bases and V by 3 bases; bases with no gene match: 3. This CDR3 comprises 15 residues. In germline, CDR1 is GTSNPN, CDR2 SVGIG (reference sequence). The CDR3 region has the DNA TGTGCCTGGAGAGGACAGGGGGCCAACCAAGAGACCCAGTACTTC. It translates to CAWRGQGANQETQYF.

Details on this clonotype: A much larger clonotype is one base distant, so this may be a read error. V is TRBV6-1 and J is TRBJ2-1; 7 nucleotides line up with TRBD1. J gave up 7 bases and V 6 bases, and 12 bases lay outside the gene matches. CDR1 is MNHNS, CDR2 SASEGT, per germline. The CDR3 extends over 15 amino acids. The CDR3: CASRGPTGQTNEQFF. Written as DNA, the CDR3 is TGTGCCAGCAGGGGTCCGACGGGACAGACGAATGAGCAGTTCTTC.

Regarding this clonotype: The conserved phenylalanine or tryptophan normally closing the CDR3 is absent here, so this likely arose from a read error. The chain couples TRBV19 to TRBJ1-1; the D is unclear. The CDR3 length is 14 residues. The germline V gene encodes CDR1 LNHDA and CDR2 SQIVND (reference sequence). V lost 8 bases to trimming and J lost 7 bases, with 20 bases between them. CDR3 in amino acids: CASFLLSSTGEAFL. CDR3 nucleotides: TGTGCCAGTTTCCTCCTATCGAGTACGGGTGAAGCTTTCCTT.

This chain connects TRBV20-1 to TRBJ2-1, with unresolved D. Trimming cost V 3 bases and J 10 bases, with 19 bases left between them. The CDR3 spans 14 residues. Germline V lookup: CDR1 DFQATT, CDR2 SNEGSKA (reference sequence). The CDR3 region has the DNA TGCAGTGCTAGGTCAGACTCTTATTCAGGCGAGCAGTTCTTC. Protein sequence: CSARSDSYSGEQFF.

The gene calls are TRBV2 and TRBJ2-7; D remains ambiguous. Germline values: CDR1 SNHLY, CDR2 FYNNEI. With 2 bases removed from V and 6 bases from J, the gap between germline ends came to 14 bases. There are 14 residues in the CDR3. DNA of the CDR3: TGTGCCAGCAGTGAAAGCGAGGCGGAACGCGAGCAGTACTTC. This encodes CASSESEAEREQYF.

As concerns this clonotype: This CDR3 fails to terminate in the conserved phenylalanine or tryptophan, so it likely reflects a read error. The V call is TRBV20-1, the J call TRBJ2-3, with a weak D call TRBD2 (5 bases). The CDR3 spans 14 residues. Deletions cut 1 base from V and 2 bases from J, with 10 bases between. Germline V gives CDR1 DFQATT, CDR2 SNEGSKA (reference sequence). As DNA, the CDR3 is TGCAGTGCTAGAGGTAACGGGAACACAGATACGCAGTATTCT. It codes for CSARGNGNTDTQYS.

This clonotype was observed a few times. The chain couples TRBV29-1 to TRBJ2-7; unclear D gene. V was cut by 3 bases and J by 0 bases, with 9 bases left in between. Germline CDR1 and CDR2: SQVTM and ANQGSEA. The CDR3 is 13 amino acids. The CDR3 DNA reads TGCAGCGTTGAGCAGGATAGCTCCTACGAGCAGTACTTC. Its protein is CSVEQDSSYEQYF.

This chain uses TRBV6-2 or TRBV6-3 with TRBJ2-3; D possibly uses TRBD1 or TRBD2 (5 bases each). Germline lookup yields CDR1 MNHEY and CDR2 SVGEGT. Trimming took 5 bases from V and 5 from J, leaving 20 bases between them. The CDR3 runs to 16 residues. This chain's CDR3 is CASSHPPGPGQDTQYF. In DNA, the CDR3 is TGTGCCAGCAGTCACCCACCGGGACCGGGTCAAGATACGCAGTATTTT.

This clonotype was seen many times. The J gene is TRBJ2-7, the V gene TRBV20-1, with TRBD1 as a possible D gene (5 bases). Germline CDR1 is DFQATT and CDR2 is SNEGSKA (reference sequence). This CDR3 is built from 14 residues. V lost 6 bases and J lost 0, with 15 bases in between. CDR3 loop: CSAKGLRGSYEQYF. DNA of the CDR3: TGCAGTGCCAAGGGGCTCCGAGGCTCCTACGAGCAGTACTTC.

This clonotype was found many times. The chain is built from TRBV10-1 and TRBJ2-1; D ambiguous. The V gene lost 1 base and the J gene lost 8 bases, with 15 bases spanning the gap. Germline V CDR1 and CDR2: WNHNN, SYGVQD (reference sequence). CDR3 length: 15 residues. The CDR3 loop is CASSEYTDPRYEQFF. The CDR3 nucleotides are TGCGCCAGCAGTGAGTACACAGATCCTAGGTATGAGCAGTTCTTC.

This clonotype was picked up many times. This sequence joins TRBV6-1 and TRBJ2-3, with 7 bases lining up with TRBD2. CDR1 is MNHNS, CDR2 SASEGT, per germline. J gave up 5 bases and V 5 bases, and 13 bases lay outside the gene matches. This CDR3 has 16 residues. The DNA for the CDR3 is TGTGCCAGCAGTTGGATCGCGTGGGAGCGGGGAGATACGCAGTATTTT. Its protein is CASSWIAWERGDTQYF.

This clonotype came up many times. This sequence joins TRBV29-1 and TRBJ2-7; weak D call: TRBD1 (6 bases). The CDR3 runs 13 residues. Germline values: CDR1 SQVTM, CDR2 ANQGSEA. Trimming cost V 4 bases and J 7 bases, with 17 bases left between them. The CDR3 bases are TGCAGCGTTGCTTTAGGGGGTAAGATAGAGCAGTACTTC. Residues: CSVALGGKIEQYF.

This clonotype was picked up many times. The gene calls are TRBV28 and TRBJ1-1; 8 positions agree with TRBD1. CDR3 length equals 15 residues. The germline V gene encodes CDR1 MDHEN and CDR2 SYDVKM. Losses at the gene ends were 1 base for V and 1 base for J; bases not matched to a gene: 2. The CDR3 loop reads CASSLYGTGNTEAFF. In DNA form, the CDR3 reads TGTGCCAGCAGTTTATACGGGACAGGGAACACTGAAGCTTTCTTT.

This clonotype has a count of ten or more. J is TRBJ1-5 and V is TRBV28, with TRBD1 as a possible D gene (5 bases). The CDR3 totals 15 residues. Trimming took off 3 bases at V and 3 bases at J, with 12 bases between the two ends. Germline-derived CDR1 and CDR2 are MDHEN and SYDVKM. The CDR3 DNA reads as TGTGCCAGCAGTTTCCCGACAGCGAACAATCAGCCCCAGCATTTT. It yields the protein CASSFPTANNQPQHF.

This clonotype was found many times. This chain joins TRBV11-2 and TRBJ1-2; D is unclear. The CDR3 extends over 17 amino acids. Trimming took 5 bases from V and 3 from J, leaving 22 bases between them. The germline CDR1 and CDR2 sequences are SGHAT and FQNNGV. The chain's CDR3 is CASSHIRRGGVDYGYTF. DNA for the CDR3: TGTGCCAGCAGCCACATCAGGCGGGGTGGAGTGGACTATGGCTACACCTTC. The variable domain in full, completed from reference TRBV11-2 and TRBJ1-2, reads EAGVAQSPRYKIIEKRQSVAFWCNPISGHATLYWYQQILGQGPKLLIQFQNNGVVDDSQLPKDRFSAERLKGVDSTLKIQPAKLEDSAVYLCASSHIRRGGVDYGYTFGSGTRLTVV.

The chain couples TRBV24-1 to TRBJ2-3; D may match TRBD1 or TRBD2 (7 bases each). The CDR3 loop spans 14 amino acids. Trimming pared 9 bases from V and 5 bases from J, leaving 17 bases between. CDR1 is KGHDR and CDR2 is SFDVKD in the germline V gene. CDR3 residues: CATGLGGGIDTQYF. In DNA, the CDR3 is TGTGCCACCGGCCTGGGAGGGGGCATAGATACGCAGTATTTT.

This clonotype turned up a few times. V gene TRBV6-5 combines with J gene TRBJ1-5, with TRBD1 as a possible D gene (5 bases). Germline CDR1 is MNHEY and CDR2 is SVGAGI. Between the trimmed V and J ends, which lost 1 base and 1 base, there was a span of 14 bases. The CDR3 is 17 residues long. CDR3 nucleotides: TGTGCCAGCAGTTACTGGGACCCCCGGGGGAGCAATCAGCCCCAGCATTTT. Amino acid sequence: CASSYWDPRGSNQPQHF.

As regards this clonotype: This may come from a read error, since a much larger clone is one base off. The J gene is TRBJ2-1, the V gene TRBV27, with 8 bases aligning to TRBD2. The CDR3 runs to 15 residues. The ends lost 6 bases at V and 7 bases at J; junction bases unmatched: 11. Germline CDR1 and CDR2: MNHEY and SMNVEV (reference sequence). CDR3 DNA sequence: TGTGCCAGCAGCCAAACGGGACTAGTCGGGAATGAGCAGTTCTTC. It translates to CASSQTGLVGNEQFF.

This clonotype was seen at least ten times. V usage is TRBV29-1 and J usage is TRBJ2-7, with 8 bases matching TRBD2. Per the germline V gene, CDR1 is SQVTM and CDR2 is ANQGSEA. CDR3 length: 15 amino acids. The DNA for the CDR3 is TGCGAGAACCTAGCGGGTCTAAGTGTCGGCTACGAGCAGTACTTC. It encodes CENLAGLSVGYEQYF.